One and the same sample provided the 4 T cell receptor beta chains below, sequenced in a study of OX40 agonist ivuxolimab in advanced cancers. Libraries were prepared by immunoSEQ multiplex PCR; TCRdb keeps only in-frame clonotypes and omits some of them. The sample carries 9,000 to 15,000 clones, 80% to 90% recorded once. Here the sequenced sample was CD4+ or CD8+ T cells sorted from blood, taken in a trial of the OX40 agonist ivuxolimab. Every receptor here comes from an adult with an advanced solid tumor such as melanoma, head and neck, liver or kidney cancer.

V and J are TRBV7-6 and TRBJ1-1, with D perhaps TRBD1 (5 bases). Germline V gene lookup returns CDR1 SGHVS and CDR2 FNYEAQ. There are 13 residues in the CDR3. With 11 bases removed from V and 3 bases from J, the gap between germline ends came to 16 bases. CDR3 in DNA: TGTGCCGTGGGGGGTGGGTTGGACACTGAAGCTTTCTTT. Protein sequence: CAVGGGLDTEAFF.

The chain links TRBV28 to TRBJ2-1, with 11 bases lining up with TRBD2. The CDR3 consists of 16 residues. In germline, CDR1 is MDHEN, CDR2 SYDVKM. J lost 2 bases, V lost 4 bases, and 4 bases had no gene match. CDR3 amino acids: CASSSATSGTYNEQFF. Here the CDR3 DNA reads TGTGCCAGCAGTTCCGCGACTAGCGGGACCTACAATGAGCAGTTCTTC.

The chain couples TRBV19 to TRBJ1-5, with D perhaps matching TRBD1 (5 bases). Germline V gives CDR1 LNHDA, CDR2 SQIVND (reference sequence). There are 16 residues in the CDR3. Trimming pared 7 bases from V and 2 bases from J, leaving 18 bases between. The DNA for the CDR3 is TGTGCCAGTATGGCCGGGGGGTTTTGGGGCAATCAGCCCCAGCATTTT. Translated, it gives CASMAGGFWGNQPQHF.

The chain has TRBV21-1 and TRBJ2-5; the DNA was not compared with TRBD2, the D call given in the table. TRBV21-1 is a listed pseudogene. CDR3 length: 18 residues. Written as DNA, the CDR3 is TGTGCCAGCAGCAAATATGGACTACAAAAAGAACTTCTAGAGACCCAGTACTTC. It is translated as CASSKYGLQKELLETQYF.